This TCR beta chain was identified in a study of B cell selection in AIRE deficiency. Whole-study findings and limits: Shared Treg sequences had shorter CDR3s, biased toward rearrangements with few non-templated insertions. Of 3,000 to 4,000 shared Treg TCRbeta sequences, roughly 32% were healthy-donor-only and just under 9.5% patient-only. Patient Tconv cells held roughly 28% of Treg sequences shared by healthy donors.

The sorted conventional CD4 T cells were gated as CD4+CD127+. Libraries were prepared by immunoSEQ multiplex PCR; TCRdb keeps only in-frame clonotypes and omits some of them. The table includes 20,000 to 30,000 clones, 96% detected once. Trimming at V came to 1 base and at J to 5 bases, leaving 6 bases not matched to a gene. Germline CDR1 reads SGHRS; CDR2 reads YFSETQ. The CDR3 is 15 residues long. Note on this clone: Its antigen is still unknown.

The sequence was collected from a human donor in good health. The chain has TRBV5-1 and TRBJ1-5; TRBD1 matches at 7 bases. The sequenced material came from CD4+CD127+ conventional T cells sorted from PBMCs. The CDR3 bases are TGCGCCAGCAGCTTGATGGGACAGCGAGATCAGCCCCAGCATTTT. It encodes CASSLMGQRDQPQHF.